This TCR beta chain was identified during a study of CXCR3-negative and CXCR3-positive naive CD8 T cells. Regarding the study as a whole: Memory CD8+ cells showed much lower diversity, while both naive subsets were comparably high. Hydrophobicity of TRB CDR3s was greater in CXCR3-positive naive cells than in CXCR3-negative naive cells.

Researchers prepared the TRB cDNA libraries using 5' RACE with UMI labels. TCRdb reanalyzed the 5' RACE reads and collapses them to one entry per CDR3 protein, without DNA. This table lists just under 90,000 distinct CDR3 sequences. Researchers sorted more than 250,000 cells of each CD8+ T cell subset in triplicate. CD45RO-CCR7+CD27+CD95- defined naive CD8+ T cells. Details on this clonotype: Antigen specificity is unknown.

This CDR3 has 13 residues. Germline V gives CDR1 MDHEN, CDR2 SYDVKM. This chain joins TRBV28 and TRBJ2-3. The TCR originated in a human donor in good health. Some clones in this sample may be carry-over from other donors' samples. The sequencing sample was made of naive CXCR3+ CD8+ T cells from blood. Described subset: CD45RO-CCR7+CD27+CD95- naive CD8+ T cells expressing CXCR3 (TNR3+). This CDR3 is CASSLLGTDTQYF. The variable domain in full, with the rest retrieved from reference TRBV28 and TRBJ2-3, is DVKVTQSSRYLVKRTGEKVFLECVQDMDHENMFWYRQDPGLGLRLIYFSYDVKMKEKGDIPEGYSVSREKKERFSLILESASTNQTSMYLCASSLLGTDTQYFGPGTRLTVL.